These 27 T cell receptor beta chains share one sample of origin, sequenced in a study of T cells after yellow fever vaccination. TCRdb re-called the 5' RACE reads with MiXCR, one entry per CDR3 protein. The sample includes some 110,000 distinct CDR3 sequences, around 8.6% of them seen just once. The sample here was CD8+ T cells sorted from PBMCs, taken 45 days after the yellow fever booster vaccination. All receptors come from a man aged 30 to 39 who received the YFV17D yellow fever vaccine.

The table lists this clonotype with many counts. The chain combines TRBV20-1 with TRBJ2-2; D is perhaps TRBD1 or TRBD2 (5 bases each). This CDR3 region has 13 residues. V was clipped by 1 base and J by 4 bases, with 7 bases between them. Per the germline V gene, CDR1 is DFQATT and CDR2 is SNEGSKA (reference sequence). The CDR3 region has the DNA TGCAGTGCTAGAGCAGGGAGCACCGGGGAGCTGTTTTTT. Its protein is CSARAGSTGELFF.

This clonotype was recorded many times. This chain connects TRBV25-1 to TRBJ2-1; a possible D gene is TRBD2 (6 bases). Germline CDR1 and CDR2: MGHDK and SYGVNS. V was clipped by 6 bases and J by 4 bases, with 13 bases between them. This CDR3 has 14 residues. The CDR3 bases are TGTGCCAGCAGGCAGGGAGGTTTTTACAATGAGCAGTTCTTC. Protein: CASRQGGFYNEQFF.

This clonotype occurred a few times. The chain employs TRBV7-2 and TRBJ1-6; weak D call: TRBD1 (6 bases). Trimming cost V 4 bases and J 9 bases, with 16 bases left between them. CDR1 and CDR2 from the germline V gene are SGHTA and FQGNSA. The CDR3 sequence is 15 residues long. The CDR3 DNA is TGTGCCAGCAGCTCCACGGGGGCTCTGATTTCACCCCTCCACTTT. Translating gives CASSSTGALISPLHF.

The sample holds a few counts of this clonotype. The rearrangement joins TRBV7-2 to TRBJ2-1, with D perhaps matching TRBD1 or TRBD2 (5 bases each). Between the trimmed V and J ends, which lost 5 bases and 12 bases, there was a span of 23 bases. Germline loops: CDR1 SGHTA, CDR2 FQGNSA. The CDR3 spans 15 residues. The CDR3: CASSKPGTTDDGQFF. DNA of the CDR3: TGTGCCAGCAGCAAACCCGGGACCACAGATGATGGGCAGTTCTTC. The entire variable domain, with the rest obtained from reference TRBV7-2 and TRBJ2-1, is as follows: GAGVSQSPSNKVTEKGKDVELRCDPISGHTALYWYRQSLGQGLEFLIYFQGNSAPDKSGLPSDRFSAERTGGSVSTLTIQRTQQEDSAVYLCASSKPGTTDDGQFFGPGTRLTVL.

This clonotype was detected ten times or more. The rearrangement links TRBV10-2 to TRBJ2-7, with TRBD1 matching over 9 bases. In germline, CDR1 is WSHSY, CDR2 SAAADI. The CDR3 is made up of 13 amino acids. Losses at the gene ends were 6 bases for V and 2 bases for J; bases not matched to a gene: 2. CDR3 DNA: TGCGCCAGCAGGACAGGGGGGACCTACGAGCAGTACTTC. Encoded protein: CASRTGGTYEQYF.

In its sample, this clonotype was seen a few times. The chain's CDR3 is CASSQDSAGEEGESTDTQYF. Here the CDR3 DNA reads TGTGCCAGCAGCCAAGATTCAGCGGGAGAGGAGGGGGAGAGCACAGATACGCAGTATTTT. V is TRBV4-2 and J is TRBJ2-3; 8 positions match TRBD2. CDR3 size: 20 residues. V gave up 0 bases and J gave up 0 bases; unmatched junction bases: 14. The germline V gene has CDR1 LGHNA and CDR2 YNFKEQ.

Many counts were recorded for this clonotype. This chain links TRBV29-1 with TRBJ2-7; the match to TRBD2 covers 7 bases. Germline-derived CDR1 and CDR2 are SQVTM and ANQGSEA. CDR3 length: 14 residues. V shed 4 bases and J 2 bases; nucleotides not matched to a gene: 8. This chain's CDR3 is CSVVLRESAYEQYF. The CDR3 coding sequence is TGCAGCGTTGTCTTGCGGGAGTCGGCCTACGAGCAGTACTTC.

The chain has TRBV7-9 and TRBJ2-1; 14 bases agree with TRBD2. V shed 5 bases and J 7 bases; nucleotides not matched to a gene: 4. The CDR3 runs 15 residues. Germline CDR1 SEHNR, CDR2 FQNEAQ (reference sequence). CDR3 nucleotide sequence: TGTGCCAGCAGCCCGACTAGCGGGAGGGCAAATGAGCAGTTCTTC. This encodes CASSPTSGRANEQFF.

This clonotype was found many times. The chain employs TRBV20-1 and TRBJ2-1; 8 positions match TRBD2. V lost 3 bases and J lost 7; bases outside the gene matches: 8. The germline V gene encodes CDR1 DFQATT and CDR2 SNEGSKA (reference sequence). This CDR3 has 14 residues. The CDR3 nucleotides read TGCAGTGCTAGGATAGGACTAGCCTTAAATGAGCAGTTCTTC. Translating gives CSARIGLALNEQFF.

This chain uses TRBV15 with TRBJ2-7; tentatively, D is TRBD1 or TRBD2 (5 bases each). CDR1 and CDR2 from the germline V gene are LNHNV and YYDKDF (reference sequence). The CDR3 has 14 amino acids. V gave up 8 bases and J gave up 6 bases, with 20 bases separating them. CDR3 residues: CATASRGVLGEQYF. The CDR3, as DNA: TGTGCCACCGCCAGTCGAGGGGTCCTGGGCGAGCAGTACTTC.

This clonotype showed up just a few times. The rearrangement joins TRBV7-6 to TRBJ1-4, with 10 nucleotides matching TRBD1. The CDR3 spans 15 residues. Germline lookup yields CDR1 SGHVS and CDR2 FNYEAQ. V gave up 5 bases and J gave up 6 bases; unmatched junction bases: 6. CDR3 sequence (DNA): TGTGCCAGCAGCGTTTGGACAGGGGGATATGAAAAACTGTTTTTT. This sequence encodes CASSVWTGGYEKLFF.

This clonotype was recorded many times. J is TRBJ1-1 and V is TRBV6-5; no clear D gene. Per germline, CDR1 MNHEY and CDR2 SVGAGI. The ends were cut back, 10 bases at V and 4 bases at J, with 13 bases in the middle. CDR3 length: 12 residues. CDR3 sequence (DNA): TGTGCCACCTATCCCGGCGGCACTGAAGCTTTCTTT. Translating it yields CATYPGGTEAFF.

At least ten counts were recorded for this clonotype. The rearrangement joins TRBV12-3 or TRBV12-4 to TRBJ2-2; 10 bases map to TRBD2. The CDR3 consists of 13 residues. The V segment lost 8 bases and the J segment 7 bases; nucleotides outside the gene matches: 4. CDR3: CASEAGGRGELFF. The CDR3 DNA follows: TGTGCCAGCGAAGCGGGAGGGCGCGGGGAGCTGTTTTTT.

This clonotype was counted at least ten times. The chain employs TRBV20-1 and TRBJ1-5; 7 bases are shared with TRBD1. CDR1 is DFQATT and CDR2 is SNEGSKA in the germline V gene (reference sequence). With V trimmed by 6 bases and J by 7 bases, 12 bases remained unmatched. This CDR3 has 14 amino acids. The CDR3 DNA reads TGCAGTGCGCAAACAGGGGCGATGGGCCAGCCCCAGCATTTT. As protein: CSAQTGAMGQPQHF.

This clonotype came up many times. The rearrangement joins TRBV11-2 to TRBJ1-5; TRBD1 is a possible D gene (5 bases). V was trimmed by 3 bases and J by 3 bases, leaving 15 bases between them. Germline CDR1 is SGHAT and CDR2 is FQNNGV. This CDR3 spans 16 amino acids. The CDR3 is CASSLGPGVVNQPQHF. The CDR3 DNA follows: TGTGCCAGCAGCTTGGGGCCGGGGGTTGTCAATCAGCCCCAGCATTTT.

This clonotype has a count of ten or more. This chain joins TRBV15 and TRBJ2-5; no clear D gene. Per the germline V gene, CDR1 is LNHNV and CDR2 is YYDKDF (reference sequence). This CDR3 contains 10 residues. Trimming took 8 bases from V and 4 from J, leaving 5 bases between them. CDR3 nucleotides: TGTGCCACCCTCGGAGAGACCCAGTACTTC. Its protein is CATLGETQYF. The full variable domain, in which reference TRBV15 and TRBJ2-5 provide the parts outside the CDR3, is DAMVIQNPRYQVTQFGKPVTLSCSQTLNHNVMYWYQQKSSQAPKLLFHYYDKDFNNEADTPDNFQSRRPNTSFCFLDIRSPGLGDTAMYLCATLGETQYFGPGTRLLVL.

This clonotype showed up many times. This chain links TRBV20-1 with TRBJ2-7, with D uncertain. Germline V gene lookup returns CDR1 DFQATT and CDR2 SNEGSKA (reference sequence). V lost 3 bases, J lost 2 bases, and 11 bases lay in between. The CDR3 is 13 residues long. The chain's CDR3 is CSARLAIAYEQYF. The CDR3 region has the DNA TGCAGTGCTAGGTTGGCCATAGCCTACGAGCAGTACTTC.

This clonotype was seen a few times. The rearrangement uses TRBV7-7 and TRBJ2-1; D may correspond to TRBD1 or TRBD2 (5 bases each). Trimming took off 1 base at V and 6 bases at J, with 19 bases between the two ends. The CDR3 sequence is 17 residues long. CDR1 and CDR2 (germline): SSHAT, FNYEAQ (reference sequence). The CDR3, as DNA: TGTGCCAGCAGCTTAGGTGGTAGGGGTGGAGGCGGCAATGAGCAGTTCTTC. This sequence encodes CASSLGGRGGGGNEQFF.

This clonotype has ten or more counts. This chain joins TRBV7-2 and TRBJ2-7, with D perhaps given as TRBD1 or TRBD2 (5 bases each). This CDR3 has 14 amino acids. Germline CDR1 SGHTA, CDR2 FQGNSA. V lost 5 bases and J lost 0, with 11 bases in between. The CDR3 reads CASSLPGTSYEQYF. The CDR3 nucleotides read TGTGCCAGCAGCCTCCCCGGGACCTCCTACGAGCAGTACTTC.

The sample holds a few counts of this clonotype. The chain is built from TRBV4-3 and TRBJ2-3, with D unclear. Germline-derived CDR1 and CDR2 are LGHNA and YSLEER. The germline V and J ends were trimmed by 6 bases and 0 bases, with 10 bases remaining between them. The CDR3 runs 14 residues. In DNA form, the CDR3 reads TGCGCCAGCAGTATAGACGATAGCACAGATACGCAGTATTTT. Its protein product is CASSIDDSTDTQYF.

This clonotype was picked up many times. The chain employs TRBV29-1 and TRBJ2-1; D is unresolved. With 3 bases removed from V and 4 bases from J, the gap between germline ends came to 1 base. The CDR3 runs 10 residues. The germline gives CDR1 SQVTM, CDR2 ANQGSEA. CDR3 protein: CSVEYNEQFF. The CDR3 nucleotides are TGCAGCGTTGAGTACAATGAGCAGTTCTTC.

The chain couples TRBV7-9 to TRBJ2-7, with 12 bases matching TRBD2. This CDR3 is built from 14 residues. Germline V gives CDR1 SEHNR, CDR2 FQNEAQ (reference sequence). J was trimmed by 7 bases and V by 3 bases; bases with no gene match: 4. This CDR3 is CASSFLAGGLEQYF. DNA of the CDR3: TGTGCCAGCAGCTTCCTAGCGGGAGGGTTGGAGCAGTACTTC.

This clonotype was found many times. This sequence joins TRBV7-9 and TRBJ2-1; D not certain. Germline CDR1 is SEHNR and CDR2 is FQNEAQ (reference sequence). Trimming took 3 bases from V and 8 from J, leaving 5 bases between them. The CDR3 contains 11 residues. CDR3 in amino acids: CASSLVDEQFF. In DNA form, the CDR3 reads TGTGCCAGCAGCTTGGTCGATGAGCAGTTCTTC. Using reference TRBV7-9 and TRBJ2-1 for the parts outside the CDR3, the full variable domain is DTGVSQNPRHKITKRGQNVTFRCDPISEHNRLYWYRQTLGQGPEFLTYFQNEAQLEKSRLLSDRFSAERPKGSFSTLEIQRTEQGDSAMYLCASSLVDEQFFGPGTRLTVL.

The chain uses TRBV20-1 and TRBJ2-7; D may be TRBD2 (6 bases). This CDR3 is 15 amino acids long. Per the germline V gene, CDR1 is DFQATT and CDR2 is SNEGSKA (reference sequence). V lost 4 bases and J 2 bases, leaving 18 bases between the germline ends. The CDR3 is CSAKRNIGEAYEQYF. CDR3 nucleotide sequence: TGCAGTGCTAAGCGGAATATAGGGGAGGCCTACGAGCAGTACTTC.

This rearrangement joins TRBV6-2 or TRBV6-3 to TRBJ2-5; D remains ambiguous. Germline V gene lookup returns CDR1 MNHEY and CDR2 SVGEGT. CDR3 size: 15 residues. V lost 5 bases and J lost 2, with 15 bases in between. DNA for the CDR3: TGTGCCAGCAGTGTCCTCTGGACCAGTCAAGAGACCCAGTACTTC. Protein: CASSVLWTSQETQYF.

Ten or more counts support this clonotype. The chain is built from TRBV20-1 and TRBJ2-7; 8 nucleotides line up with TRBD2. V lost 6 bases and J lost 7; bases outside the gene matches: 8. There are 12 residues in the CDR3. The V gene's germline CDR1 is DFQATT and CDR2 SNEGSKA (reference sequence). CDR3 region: CSAIAGTGEQYF. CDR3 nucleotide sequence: TGCAGTGCGATAGCGGGGACTGGAGAGCAGTACTTC.

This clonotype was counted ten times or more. This CDR3 is CASSLGLGRRTAYEQYF. CDR3 nucleotides: TGTGCCAGCAGTTTAGGGCTGGGCCGCCGGACCGCCTACGAGCAGTACTTC. This chain joins TRBV28 and TRBJ2-7; D is uncertain. Trimming removed 2 bases from V and 2 bases from J, with 19 bases in between. This CDR3 has 17 residues. CDR1 MDHEN and CDR2 SYDVKM come from the germline V gene.